Listed below are T cell receptor beta chains from one sample, sequenced in a study of blood T cell repertoires in COVID-19. The assay was immunoSEQ multiplex PCR, and TCRdb's table has in-frame clones only and misses some. The sample holds 50,000 or so clones; about 83% are singletons and the top ten take 16%. Material: peripheral blood. Receptors were obtained from a man aged 35 to 55 with acute or convalescent COVID-19. Each CDR3 is given with its conserved first and last residue. A D gene is named only where the DNA matches it firmly. Clone size is shown for a subset of rows, as once, few, many or a class of expanded clone.

len	abundance	v_gene	j_gene	d_gene	CDR3nt	CDR3aa
12	-	TRBV2	TRBJ1-2	-	TGTGCCAGCAGTACAGGGACCTATGGCTACACCTTC	CASSTGTYGYTF
15	-	TRBV6-1	TRBJ1-4	-	TGTGCCAGCAGTGAAGGGGCAGTATCTAATGAAAAACTGTTTTTT	CASSEGAVSNEKLFF
19	-	TRBV5-1	TRBJ2-2	-	TGCGCCAGCAGCTTGGCATTGAATTATAGGCTCTCGAACACCGGGGAACTGTTTTTT	CASSLALNYRLSNTGELFF
16	medium-sized	TRBV7-9	TRBJ2-7	-	TGTGCCAGCAGCCCATCCCAGGTTCCCAGCTCCTACGAGCAGTACTTC	CASSPSQVPSSYEQYF
15	once	TRBV19	TRBJ1-5	-	TGTGCCAGTATCCCGACGGGGGGGAACAATCAGCCCCAGCATTTT	CASIPTGGNNQPQHF
17	-	TRBV18	TRBJ2-5	TRBD1	TGTGCCAGCTCACCGGGGATTAGGACAGGAGACCAAGAGACCCAGTACTTC	CASSPGIRTGDQETQYF
14	-	TRBV27	TRBJ1-3	-	TGTGCCAGCAGACTAACAGGGTCTGGAAACACCATATATTTT	CASRLTGSGNTIYF
14	-	TRBV28	TRBJ1-2	-	TGTGCCAGCAGTGTTACCGGGAGCCTCTATGGCTACACCTTC	CASSVTGSLYGYTF
13	-	TRBV24-1	TRBJ2-3	TRBD1	TGTGCCACCAGTGAGACAGGGATAGATACGCAGTATTTT	CATSETGIDTQYF
17	-	TRBV19	TRBJ2-2	TRBD2	TGTGCCAGTTCCGGGACTAGCGCCTCCGTTGGGACCGGGGAGCTGTTTTTT	CASSGTSASVGTGELFF
15	-	TRBV19	TRBJ1-4	-	TGTGCCAGTAGTCAAGGGGGTTTAGATAATGAAAAACTGTTTTTT	CASSQGGLDNEKLFF
15	-	TRBV5-4	TRBJ2-2	TRBD1	TGTGCCAGCAGCACCGGGACAGGGTTGATCGGGGAGCTGTTTTTT	CASSTGTGLIGELFF
14	once	TRBV5-5	TRBJ2-3	TRBD1	TGTGCCAGCAAGCGGGACAGGGCCACAGATACGCAGTATTTT	CASKRDRATDTQYF
15	-	TRBV5-1	TRBJ1-5	TRBD1	TGCGCCAGCAGCTTTGGGGACAGGGGAAGTCAGCCCCAGCATTTT	CASSFGDRGSQPQHF
14	-	TRBV11-2	TRBJ2-5	TRBD2	TGTGCCAGCAGCCAACTAGCGGGAGTAGAGACCCAGTACTTC	CASSQLAGVETQYF
15	-	TRBV5-1	TRBJ1-5	TRBD1	TGCGCCAGCAGCTTGTCGGACAGGGATGATCAGCCCCAGCATTTT	CASSLSDRDDQPQHF
19	-	TRBV5-1	TRBJ2-2	TRBD2	TGCGCCAGCAGCTTGGAAAGACTAGCGGGGGGGATAAACACCGGGGAGCTGTTTTTT	CASSLERLAGGINTGELFF
15	-	TRBV5-1	TRBJ1-5	TRBD1	TGCGCCAGCAGTTCGATCGAGACAGGGAATCAGCCCCAGCATTTT	CASSSIETGNQPQHF
16	-	TRBV5-1	TRBJ2-1	TRBD2	TGCGCCAGCAGCTTGGGGGAAGCGGGAGCTGGCAATGAGCAGTTCTTC	CASSLGEAGAGNEQFF
13	-	TRBV25-1	TRBJ2-7	-	TGTGCCAGCAGTGCTTGGGGCGGCTACGAGCAGTACTTC	CASSAWGGYEQYF
14	-	TRBV10-2	TRBJ1-6	-	TGCGCCAGCAGTGCTTGGCAGGGTGGTTCACCCCTCCACTTT	CASSAWQGGSPLHF
16	-	TRBV6-6	TRBJ2-5	TRBD2	TGTGCCAGCATGATGACTAGCGGGGGGGCACAAGAGACCCAGTACTTC	CASMMTSGGAQETQYF
16	-	TRBV3-1/TRBV3-2	TRBJ2-5	TRBD2	TGTGCCAGCAGCCAAGGGACGGGGGGGCCTCTAGAGACCCAGTACTTC	CASSQGTGGPLETQYF
15	-	TRBV11-2	TRBJ2-3	TRBD2	TGTGCCAGCAGCTTAATAGCGGGGAGCACAGATACGCAGTATTTT	CASSLIAGSTDTQYF
15	-	TRBV28	TRBJ2-7	TRBD1	TGTGCCAGCAGTTCTTACCCGGACAGGGGGCGCCCGCAGTACTTC	CASSSYPDRGRPQYF